This TCR beta chain is from a study of identical twins. Study conclusions and caveats: While abundant cord blood beta clonotypes carried fewer insertions, memory repertoires showed no such pattern.

MiXCR, run by TCRdb on the 5' RACE reads, gives a single entry per CDR3 protein. Among about 260,000 distinct CDR3 sequences listed, roughly 7% were seen once. Trimming shortened V by 2 bases and J by 5 bases, and 13 bases separated the two germline ends. CDR3 size: 15 residues. The germline V gene encodes CDR1 LGHNA and CDR2 YNFKEQ. Comment on this clonotype: Its matching antigen is unknown.

The same sample was also used in a study of yellow fever vaccine responses in identical twins.

Sequencing input: memory (CD45RO+) T cells sorted from blood. The sequence was collected from a woman under 30 in good health. The chain carries TRBV4-2 and TRBJ2-4; D perhaps matches TRBD1 (6 bases). CDR3 DNA: TGTGCCAGCAGCCAATTCCCAGGGGATCAAAACATTCAGTACTTC. This gives the protein CASSQFPGDQNIQYF.